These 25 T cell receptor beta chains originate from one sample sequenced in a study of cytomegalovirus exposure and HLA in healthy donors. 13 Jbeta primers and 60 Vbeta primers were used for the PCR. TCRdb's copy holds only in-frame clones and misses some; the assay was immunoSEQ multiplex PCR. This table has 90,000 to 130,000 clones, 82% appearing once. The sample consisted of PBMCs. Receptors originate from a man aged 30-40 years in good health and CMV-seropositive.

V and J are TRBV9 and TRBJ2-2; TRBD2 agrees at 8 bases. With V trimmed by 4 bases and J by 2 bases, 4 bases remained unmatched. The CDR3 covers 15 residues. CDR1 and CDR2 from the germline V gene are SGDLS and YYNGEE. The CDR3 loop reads CASSTGTRNTGELFF. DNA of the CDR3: TGTGCCAGCAGCACCGGGACTAGAAACACCGGGGAGCTGTTTTTT.

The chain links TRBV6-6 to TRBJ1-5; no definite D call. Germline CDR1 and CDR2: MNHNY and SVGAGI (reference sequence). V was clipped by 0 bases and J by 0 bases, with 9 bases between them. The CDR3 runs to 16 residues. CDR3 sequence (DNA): TGTGCCAGCAGTTACTCAGGAGCATATAGCAATCAGCCCCAGCATTTT. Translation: CASSYSGAYSNQPQHF.

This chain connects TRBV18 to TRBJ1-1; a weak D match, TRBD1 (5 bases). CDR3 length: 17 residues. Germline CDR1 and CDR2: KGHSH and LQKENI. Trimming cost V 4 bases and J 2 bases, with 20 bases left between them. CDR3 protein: CASSRTSLDRSNTEAFF. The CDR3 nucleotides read TGTGCCAGCTCACGTACCTCTCTTGACAGATCCAACACTGAAGCTTTCTTT.

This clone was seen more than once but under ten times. The CDR3 bases are TGCGCCAGCAGCCAAGAATCAACAGGGTCGGACTATGGCTACACCTTC. As protein: CASSQESTGSDYGYTF. The chain carries TRBV4-1 and TRBJ1-2; a weak D match, TRBD1 (6 bases). Germline V gene sequence: CDR1 MGHRA, CDR2 YSYEKL. This CDR3 is built from 16 residues. Trimming removed 0 bases from V and 3 bases from J, with 14 bases in between.

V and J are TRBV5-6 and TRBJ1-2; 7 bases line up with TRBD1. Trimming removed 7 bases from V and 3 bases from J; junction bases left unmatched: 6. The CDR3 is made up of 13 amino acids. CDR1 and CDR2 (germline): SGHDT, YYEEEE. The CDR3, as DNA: TGTGCCAGCGCCCCTACAGGGGACTATGGCTACACCTTC. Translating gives CASAPTGDYGYTF.

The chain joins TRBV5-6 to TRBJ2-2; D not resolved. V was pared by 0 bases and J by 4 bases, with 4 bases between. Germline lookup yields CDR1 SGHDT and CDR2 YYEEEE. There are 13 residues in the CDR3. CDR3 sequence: CASSLGVTGELFF. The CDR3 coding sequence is TGTGCCAGCAGCTTGGGAGTCACCGGGGAGCTGTTTTTT.

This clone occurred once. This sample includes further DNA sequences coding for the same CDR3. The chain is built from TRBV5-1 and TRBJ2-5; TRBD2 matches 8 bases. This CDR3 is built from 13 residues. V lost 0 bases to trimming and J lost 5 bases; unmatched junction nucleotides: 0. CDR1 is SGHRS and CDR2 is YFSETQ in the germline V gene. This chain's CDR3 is CASSLGGGETQYF. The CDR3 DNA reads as TGCGCCAGCAGCTTGGGCGGGGGGGAGACCCAGTACTTC. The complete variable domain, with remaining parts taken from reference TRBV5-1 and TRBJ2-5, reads KAGVTQTPRYLIKTRGQQVTLSCSPISGHRSVSWYQQTPGQGLQFLFEYFSETQRNKGNFPGRFSGRQFSNSRSEMNVSTLELGDSALYLCASSLGGGETQYFGPGTRLLVL.

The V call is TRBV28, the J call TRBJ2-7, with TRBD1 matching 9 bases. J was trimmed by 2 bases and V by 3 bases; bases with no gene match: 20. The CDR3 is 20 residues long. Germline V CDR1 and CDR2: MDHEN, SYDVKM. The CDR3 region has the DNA TGTGCCAGCAGTTTCCCAACCTGGGGAGAGAAACAGGGGGCTCCCTACGAGCAGTACTTC. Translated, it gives CASSFPTWGEKQGAPYEQYF.

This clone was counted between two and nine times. DNA for the CDR3: TGTGCCAGCAGCTTTATGAGCTATGGCTACACCTTC. Its protein product is CASSFMSYGYTF. The genes are TRBV5-4 and TRBJ1-2, with no clear D. Looked up from germline, CDR1 is SGHNT and CDR2 is YYREEE (reference sequence). The length of the CDR3 is 12 residues. V lost 2 bases to trimming and J lost 4 bases, with 6 bases between them.

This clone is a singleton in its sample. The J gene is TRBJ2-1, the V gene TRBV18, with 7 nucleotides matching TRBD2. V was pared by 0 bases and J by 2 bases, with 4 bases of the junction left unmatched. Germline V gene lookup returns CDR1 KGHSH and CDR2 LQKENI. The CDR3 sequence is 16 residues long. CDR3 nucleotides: TGTGCCAGCTCACCACCTACGGGGAGGGCCTACAATGAGCAGTTCTTC. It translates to CASSPPTGRAYNEQFF.

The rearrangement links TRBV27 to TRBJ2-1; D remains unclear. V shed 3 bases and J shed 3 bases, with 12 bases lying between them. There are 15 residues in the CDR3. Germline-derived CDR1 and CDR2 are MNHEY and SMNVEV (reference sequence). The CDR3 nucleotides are TGTGCCAGCAGTTTCCAAGCAGGTTACTACAATGAGCAGTTCTTC. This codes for CASSFQAGYYNEQFF.

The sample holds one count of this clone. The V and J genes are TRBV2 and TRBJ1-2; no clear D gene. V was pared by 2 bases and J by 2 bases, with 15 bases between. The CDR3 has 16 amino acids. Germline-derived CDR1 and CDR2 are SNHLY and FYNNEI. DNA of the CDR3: TGTGCCAGCAGTGAAAGCATTTGGGCCAGCAACTATGGCTACACCTTC. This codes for CASSESIWASNYGYTF. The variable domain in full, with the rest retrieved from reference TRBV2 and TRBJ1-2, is EPEVTQTPSHQVTQMGQEVILRCVPISNHLYFYWYRQILGQKVEFLVSFYNNEISEKSEIFDDQFSVERPDGSNFTLKIRSTKLEDSAMYFCASSESIWASNYGYTFGSGTRLTVV.

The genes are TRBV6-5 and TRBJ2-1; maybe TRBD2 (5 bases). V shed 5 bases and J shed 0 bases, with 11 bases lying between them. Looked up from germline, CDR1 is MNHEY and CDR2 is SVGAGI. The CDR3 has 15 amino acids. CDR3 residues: CASSIGGSSYNEQFF. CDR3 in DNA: TGTGCCAGCAGTATCGGTGGGAGCTCCTACAATGAGCAGTTCTTC.

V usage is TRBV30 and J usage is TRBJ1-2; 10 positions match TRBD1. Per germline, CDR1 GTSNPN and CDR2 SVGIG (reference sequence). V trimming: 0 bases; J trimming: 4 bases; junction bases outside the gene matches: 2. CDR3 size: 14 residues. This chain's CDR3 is CAWSVDRGSYGYTF. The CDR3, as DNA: TGTGCCTGGAGTGTGGACAGGGGGAGCTATGGCTACACCTTC.

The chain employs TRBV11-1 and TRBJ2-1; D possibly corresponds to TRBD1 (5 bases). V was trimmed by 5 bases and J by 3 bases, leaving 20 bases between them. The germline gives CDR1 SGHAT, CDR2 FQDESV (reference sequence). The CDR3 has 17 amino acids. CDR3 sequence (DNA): TGTGCCAGCAGCCCGCGGCCTAGGACATTGAACTACAATGAGCAGTTCTTC. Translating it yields CASSPRPRTLNYNEQFF.

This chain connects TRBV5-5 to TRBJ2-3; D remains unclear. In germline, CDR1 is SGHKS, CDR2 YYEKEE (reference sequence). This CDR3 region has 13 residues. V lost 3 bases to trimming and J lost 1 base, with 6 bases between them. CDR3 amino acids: CASSWAGTDTQYF. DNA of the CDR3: TGTGCCAGCAGCTGGGCTGGCACAGATACGCAGTATTTT.

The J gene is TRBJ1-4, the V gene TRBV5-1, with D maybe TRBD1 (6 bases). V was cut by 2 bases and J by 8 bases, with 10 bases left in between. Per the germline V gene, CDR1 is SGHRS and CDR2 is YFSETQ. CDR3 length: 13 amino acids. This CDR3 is CASSFSGAEKLFF. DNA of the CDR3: TGCGCCAGCAGCTTCTCAGGGGCCGAAAAACTGTTTTTT.

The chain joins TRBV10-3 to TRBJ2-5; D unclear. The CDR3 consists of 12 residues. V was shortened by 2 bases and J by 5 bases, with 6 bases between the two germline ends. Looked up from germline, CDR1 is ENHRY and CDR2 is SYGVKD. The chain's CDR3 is CAISESAETQYF. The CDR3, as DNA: TGTGCCATCAGTGAGAGCGCGGAGACCCAGTACTTC.

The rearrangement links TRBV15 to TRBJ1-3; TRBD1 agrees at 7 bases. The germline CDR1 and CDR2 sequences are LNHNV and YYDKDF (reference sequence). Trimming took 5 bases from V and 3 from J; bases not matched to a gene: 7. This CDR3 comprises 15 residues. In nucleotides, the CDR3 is TGTGCCACCAGCGTATGGGACAGAGATGGAAACACCATATATTTT. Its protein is CATSVWDRDGNTIYF.

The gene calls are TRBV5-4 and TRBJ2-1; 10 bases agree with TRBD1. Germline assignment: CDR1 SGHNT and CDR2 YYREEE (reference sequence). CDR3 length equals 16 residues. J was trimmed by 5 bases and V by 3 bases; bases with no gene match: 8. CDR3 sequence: CASSSGRDRGHNEQFF. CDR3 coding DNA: TGTGCCAGCAGCTCTGGAAGGGACAGGGGACACAATGAGCAGTTCTTC.

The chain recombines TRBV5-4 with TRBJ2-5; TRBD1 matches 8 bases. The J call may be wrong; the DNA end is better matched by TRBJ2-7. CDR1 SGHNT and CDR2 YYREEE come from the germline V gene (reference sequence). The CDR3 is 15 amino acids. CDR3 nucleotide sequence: TGTGCCAGCAGCCACCGGGACAGGAAAACCTACGAGCAGTACTTC. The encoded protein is CASSHRDRKTYEQYF.

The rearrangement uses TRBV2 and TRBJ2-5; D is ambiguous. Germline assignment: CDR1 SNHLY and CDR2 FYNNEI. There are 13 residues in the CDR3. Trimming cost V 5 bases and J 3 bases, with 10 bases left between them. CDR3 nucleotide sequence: TGTGCCAGCAGTATGGCAGGCGAAGAGACCCAGTACTTC. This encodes CASSMAGEETQYF.

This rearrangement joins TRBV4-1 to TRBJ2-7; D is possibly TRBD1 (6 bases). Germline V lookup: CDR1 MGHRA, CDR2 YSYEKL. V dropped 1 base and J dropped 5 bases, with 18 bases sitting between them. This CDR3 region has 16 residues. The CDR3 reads CASSQAPGQPPHEQYF. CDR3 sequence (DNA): TGCGCCAGCAGCCAAGCACCTGGACAGCCGCCCCACGAGCAGTACTTC.

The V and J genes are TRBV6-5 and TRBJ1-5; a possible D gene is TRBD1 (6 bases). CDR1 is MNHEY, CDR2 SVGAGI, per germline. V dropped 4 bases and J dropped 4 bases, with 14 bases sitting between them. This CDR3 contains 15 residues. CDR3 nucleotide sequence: TGTGCCAGCAGTTCTGGTCAGGGGATAAATCAGCCCCAGCATTTT. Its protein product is CASSSGQGINQPQHF.

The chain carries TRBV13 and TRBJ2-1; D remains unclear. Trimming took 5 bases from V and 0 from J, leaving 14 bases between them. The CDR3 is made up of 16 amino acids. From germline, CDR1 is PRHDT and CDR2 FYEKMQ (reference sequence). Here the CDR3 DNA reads TGTGCCAGCAGCCTCAGCCGGAGTAGCTCCTACAATGAGCAGTTCTTC. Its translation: CASSLSRSSSYNEQFF.